The sample holds many counts of the clone carrying this T cell receptor beta chain. The antigen is unknown. This CDR3 contains 19 residues. Germline values: CDR1 LGHDT, CDR2 YNNKEL (reference sequence). With V trimmed by 2 bases and J by 2 bases, 13 bases remained unmatched. Researchers amplified the TCR beta CDR3 regions from RNA transcripts. A first-round RT-PCR of the TCR CDR3 used the HTBI primer set. TCRdb re-called the multiplex PCR reads with MiXCR, one entry per CDR3 protein. In the table there are nearly 600,000 distinct CDR3 sequences, approximately 15% of which are singletons. The data originate from a study of T cells in Graves' hyperthyroidism and ophthalmopathy. Notes on the study in general: Before onset, by a median of approximately 5.9 months, the model predicted ophthalmopathy.

A patient was excluded if there was uncontrolled infection, other autoimmune disease, pregnancy or lactation. Used for diagnoses were clinical symptoms, serum thyroxine and TRAb, thyroid ultrasound and orbital computed tomography. This clonotype was sampled from a woman in her 30s with Graves' hyperthyroidism that later progressed to Graves' ophthalmopathy. The sequencing input was blood. The chain carries TRBV3-1 and TRBJ2-5; TRBD2 matches 11 bases. As DNA, the CDR3 is TGTGCCAGCAGCCAACAGTTTAGCGGGAGGGCCGGATTTCAAGAGACCCAGTACTTC. The encoded protein is CASSQQFSGRAGFQETQYF.